This record looks at one T cell receptor beta chain sequence and its context. The antigen this receptor binds is unknown. The record has no base qualities; no much larger clone is one base away. This specimen comes from a study of shared clonotypes between healthy human individuals (dated by TCRdb to the early 2020s). About the study as a whole: The cohort comprised a couple of women and a few men aged 18 to 49 years. Each donor's leukapheresis produced roughly between about 0.8 and 8.9 billion PBMCs. To increase sequencing depth and limit assay-specific biases, TCR repertoire library preparation and sequencing were carried out by different laboratories using diverse techniques. Blood TCR repertoires of five healthy adults were deeply sequenced to estimate repertoire size and the extent of clonotype sharing between individuals. Points the paper makes about the study in general: Sampling was limited to blood, and TCR repertoires in tissue likely differ from TCR repertoires in blood. The genetic and exposure-history diversity represented was limited by the small number of donors. Pairwise subsampling led to the expectation that sequencing depth would affect the degree of clonotype sharing among donors.

The donors were healthy, HIV-negative adults with no recently reported acute infections or vaccinations. Only Caucasian adults living in Nashville, Tennessee, USA were represented among the donors. For unsorted samples, 75 million to 90 million PBMCs were counted and genomic DNA was extracted with the QIAamp DNA Blood Mini kit. Blood was collected by leukapheresis, and PBMCs were isolated by Ficoll-Histopaque density gradient centrifugation and then cryopreserved in liquid nitrogen vapor phase. Its CDR3 holds 15 amino acids, cysteine through phenylalanine. Of the read, only the CDR3 DNA is kept; its 45 bases are in frame from base 1. CDR1 and CDR2 were assigned from the germline V gene as SQVTM and ANQGSEA. The germline ends are 18 bases apart after V is trimmed by 7 bases and J by 0 bases. Using the deep immunoSEQ assay, TCR CDR3 regions were amplified from genomic DNA by multiplex PCR. Extracted genomic DNA from each cell subset was distributed evenly across all wells of several immunoSEQ 96-well plates, and each plate was treated as a replicate. For unsorted PBMC, 300 ng of genomic DNA, equivalent to around 30,000 T cell genomes, went into each replicate PCR. Ten immunoSEQ deep assay plates were used to sequence unsorted PBMC genomic DNA. Purified libraries were measured with a Qubit 3.0 fluorometer, size-checked on a Bioanalyzer 2100, and measured again with the KAPA Library Quantification kit. Every immunoSEQ 96-well plate was sequenced on a dedicated single-read 150-cycle Illumina NextSeq 550 flow cell. The study's own analysis went as follows. Because the immunoSEQ output included only junctional sequences and no quality scores, the filtering could not be the same as the filtering used for full-length reads. Sequences were annotated with PyIR, a Python wrapper for IgBLAST v1.9, and V/J genes and CDR3 were assigned using IMGT germline references. Reads were filtered out if the reads had weak V/J assignments (E-value above 1e-6), no CDR3, stop codons, out-of-frame junctions, or ambiguous translated residues. V3J clonotypes were defined as sequences sharing the same inferred V gene, J gene, and CDR3 amino acid sequence. Percentage overlap between repertoires was computed as shared unique clonotypes divided by the size of the smaller repertoire. Three approaches were used to assess repertoire richness: RTK rarefaction, the Chao1 estimator, and Recon v2.1 estimates of unobserved clonotypes. The table was pulled from immuneACCESS by TCRdb, which kept in-frame rearrangements only. Such tables lose some clones; where checked, under half of the loss comes from unresolved V genes, and the rest has no known cause. The V and J calls and clone size are taken from that table; D and trimming were inferred from the DNA. Present in this sample are about 560,000 clones, around 78% of which were seen just once. The ten largest clonotypes hold around 12% of the sample.

Sequenced input: PBMCs. Here the chain combines TRBV29-1 and TRBJ2-5, with a weak D call of TRBD1 (5 bases match). The TCR comes from a woman aged 40 to 50 in good health. Some clones in this sample may be carry-over from other donors' samples. The encoded CDR3 is CSGGRGSRNQETQYF. The sequenced DNA is TGCAGCGGCGGAAGGGGTAGCCGAAACCAAGAGACCCAGTACTTC.